This T cell receptor beta chain was retrieved from a study of metastatic and nonmetastatic thyroid tumors. As for the study in general: Comparative analysis of repertoires was undertaken across blood and tumor or nodule tissue obtained from malignant and benign thyroid patients.

There were no patients who had received any treatment before thyroid surgery. Trimming took off 1 base at V and 4 bases at J, with 11 bases between the two ends. The CDR3 is 15 amino acids. Germline values: CDR1 SEHNR, CDR2 FQNEAQ (reference sequence). There are many counts of this clone. The target antigen is unknown. General observations from the study: TCR beta diversity was reportedly significantly higher in malignant thyroid tumors than benign nodules, in blood and tumor.

TCRdb re-called clones from the PCR reads using MiXCR. The sample shows about 38,000 clones, roughly 28% of them seen only once. Sequenced material: blood. The receptor was isolated from a male donor with papillary thyroid cancer or a benign thyroid nodule (not recorded which). Some clones in this sample may be carry-over from other donors' samples. The V gene is TRBV7-9, the J gene TRBJ1-5, with TRBD1 as a possible D gene (6 bases). The CDR3, as DNA: TGTGCCAGCAGCTTAGGAGGGGGGCTTAATCAGCCCCAGCATTTT. It is translated as CASSLGGGLNQPQHF.